Below, one TCR beta chain is given with its context. Its antigen is unknown. The sample comes from a study of T cell responses to AZD1222 COVID-19 vaccine. General observations from the study: Spike-specific TCR breadth and depth both grew after two AZD1222 doses.

The CDR3 loop spans 20 amino acids. J gave up 2 bases and V 4 bases, and 14 bases lay outside the gene matches. CDR1 is MNHEY and CDR2 is SVGEGT in the germline V gene. Data came from immunoSEQ multiplex PCR; TCRdb stores just in-frame clones and leaves some out. The sample holds roughly 120,000 clones, over 75% seen once. This chain joins TRBV6-2 or TRBV6-3 and TRBJ2-4; 13 bases are a match to TRBD2. This sequence was found in an adult in good health. Material: peripheral blood, obtained on day 0 of AZD1222 vaccination. The CDR3 spells CASSSWTSGGMWATKNIQYF. The DNA for the CDR3 is TGTGCCAGCAGTTCTTGGACTAGCGGGGGCATGTGGGCGACCAAAAACATTCAGTACTTC.